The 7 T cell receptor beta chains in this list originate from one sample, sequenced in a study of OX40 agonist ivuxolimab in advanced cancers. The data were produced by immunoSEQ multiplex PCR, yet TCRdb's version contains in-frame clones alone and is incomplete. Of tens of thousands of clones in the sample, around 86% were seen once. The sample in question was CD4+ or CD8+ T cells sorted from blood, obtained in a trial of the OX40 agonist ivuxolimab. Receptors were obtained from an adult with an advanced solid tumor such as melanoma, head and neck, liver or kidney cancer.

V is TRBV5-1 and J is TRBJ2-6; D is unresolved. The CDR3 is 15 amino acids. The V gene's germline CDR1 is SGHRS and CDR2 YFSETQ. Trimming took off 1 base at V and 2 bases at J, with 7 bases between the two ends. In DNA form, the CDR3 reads TGCGCCAGCAGCTTGTACCAGACTGGGGCCAACGTCCTGACTTTC. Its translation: CASSLYQTGANVLTF.

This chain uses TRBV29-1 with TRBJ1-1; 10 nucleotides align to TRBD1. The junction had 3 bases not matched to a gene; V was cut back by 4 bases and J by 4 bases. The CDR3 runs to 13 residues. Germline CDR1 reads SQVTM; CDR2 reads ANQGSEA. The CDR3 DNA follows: TGCAGCGTTGGGGACAGGGGTGGCACTGAAGCTTTCTTT. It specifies CSVGDRGGTEAFF.

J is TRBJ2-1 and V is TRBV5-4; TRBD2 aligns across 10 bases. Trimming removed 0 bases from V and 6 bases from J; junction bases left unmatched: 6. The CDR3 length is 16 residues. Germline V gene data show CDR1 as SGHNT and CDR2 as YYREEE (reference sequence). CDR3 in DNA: TGTGCCAGCAGCTTGGGGACTAGCGGACCTATCAATGAGCAGTTCTTC. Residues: CASSLGTSGPINEQFF.

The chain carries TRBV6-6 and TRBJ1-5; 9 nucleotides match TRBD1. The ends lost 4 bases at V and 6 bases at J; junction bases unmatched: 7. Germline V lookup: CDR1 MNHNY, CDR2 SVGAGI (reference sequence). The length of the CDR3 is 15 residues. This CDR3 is CASSSDDRGSQPQHF. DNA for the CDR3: TGTGCCAGCAGTTCCGACGACAGGGGGAGTCAGCCCCAGCATTTT.

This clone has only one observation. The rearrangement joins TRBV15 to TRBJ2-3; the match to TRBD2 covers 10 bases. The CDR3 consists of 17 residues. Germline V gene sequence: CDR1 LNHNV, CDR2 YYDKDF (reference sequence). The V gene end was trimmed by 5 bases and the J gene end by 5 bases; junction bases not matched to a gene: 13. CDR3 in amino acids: CATSYKPGLANRDTQYF. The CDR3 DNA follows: TGTGCCACCAGCTATAAACCGGGACTAGCGAACAGAGATACGCAGTATTTT.

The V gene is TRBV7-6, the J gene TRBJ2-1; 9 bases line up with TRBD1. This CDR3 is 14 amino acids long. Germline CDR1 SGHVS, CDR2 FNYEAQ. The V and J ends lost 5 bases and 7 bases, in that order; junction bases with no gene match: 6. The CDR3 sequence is CASSASGTGNEQFF. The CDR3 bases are TGTGCCAGCAGCGCCTCCGGGACAGGGAATGAGCAGTTCTTC.

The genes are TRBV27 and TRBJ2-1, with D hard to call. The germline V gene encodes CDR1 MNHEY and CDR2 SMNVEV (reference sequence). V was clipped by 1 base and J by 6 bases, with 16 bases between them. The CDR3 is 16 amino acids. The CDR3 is CASSLYSPSSANEQFF. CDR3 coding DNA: TGTGCCAGCAGTTTATATTCCCCCAGTTCCGCCAATGAGCAGTTCTTC.